What follows describes a single TCR beta chain. Its antigen is not yet known. It has no much larger one-base neighbor in the sample; base qualities were not kept. This record belongs to a study of blood T cell repertoires in COVID-19 (dated by TCRdb to the early 2020s). General notes on the study: Collaborator samples came from the United States, Italy and Spain and covered acute and convalescent phases of COVID-19. The prospective study material was composed of cDNA or gDNA derived from T cells, B-cell-depleted T cells, or PBMCs. Subjects who had been exposed to COVID-19, were actively infected with it, or had recovered from it provided the deeply sampled blood TCRbeta repertoires that made up the dataset. The repertoires were made available in a free public database intended to serve as a resource for research on the immune response to SARS-CoV-2. Samples came from the ongoing ImmuneRACE study (first 160 participants) plus 1,254 subjects from 6 global collaborators. A de-identified subject ID, COVID-19 status, age in years and sex were almost always included in the sample metadata. Where available, HLA class I and class II types were taken from metadata supplied by the sample provider and were not determined by assay-based typing. What the study reported, not specific to this receptor: How much clinical and demographic metadata was included differed by source and by participant, and the metadata was provided uncurated.

TCRbeta CDR3 regions were amplified from genomic DNA using the immunoSEQ Assay, a bias-controlled multiplex PCR. Concerning the study's data processing: Nucleated cell counts per sample were estimated from amplification of reference gene primers within the assay. Sequence reads were collapsed and filtered to measure the absolute abundance of every unique TCRbeta CDR3 rearrangement. For each sample, productive Simpson clonality was calculated as the square root of Simpson's diversity index over productive rearrangements. What TCRdb holds here is the immuneACCESS table cut down to in-frame rearrangements. Part of the clones is not present; checked against another copy, under half of the missing clones reflect an unresolved V gene, and the others are unexplained. D and trimming come from the DNA, and the V and J calls and clone size come from that table. The sample table shows tens of thousands of clones, and over 65% are seen once. 3.5% to 4% of the sample belongs to the ten largest clones.

Unmatched junction bases come to 8, with V trimmed by 4 bases and J by 2 bases. Spanning cysteine to phenylalanine, the CDR3 consists of 15 amino acids. The sequence is cut down to CDR3 DNA, 45 bases in frame from base 1. CDR1 is given as SGHTA and CDR2 as FQGNSA, both from the germline V gene. At one collaborating source in Seattle, patients were enrolled during active infection and were followed longitudinally through the course of disease. Collaborating institutions collected whole blood in K2EDTA tubes following their own protocols. For TCRbeta analysis, collaborators shipped samples as frozen whole blood, isolated PBMCs, or DNA extracted from either of those sample types.

This sequence was found in a man between 70 and 80 years old with COVID-19, enrolled during active disease. Sequencing used peripheral blood. The rearranged segments are TRBV7-2 and TRBJ2-7; 7 nucleotides in the junction match TRBD1. The CDR3 reads CASSSRGYGPYEQYF. At the DNA level, the sequence is TGTGCCAGCAGCTCCAGGGGGTACGGCCCCTACGAGCAGTACTTC.